These 31 T cell receptor beta chains were all obtained from the same sample, sequenced in a study of T cell responses to AZD1222 COVID-19 vaccine. Some clones are missing from TCRdb's copy, which holds only in-frame ones; the method was immunoSEQ multiplex PCR. The profile shows about 140,000 clones, approximately 92% of them singletons. The specimen comprised peripheral blood, sampled on day 0 of AZD1222 vaccination. The receptors come from an adult in good health.

The chain uses TRBV12-5 and TRBJ1-2; tentative D call: TRBD1 (5 bases). The CDR3 length is 12 residues. V was cut by 1 base and J by 13 bases, with 13 bases left in between. Germline lookup yields CDR1 LGHNT and CDR2 FRNRAP. The CDR3 here is CASGLDPRDSTF. The CDR3 DNA is TGTGCTAGTGGTTTGGATCCGCGGGACTCCACCTTC.

The CDR3, as DNA: TGTGCCAGCAGACAGAGCTCCTACGAGCAGTACTTC. Its translation is CASRQSSYEQYF. The chain employs TRBV28 and TRBJ2-7; no reliable D call. Trimming removed 6 bases from V and 0 bases from J, with 6 bases in between. The CDR3 spans 12 residues. Germline V gene sequence: CDR1 MDHEN, CDR2 SYDVKM.

Of note for this clone: The CDR3 does not end in the conserved phenylalanine or tryptophan, so this is likely a read error. It is unclear where the CDR3 begins or ends on the DNA, so no DNA is shown, and the CDR3 is as TCRdb lists it. CDR3 amino acids: CASTRPTGSMTV. The chain uses TRBV28 and TRBJ2-3; the tabulated D call, TRBD1, remains unverified against the DNA. Germline CDR1 reads MDHEN; CDR2 reads SYDVKM. The length of the CDR3 is 12 amino acids, counting both ends.

This chain uses TRBV12-1 with TRBJ2-4; no DNA check was done on the table's D call, TRBD2. TRBV12-1 is marked as a pseudogene. The CDR3 length is 20 residues. In nucleotides, the CDR3 is TGTGCCAGCAGCTTAAGACTAGCGGGAGGGCCGGGTCGTAGCAAAAACATTCAGTACTTC. Amino acid sequence: CASSLRLAGGPGRSKNIQYF.

This clone was seen a single time. The chain is built from TRBV27 and TRBJ2-6, with D perhaps matching TRBD2 (5 bases). The CDR3 has 15 amino acids. Between the trimmed V and J ends, which lost 7 bases and 0 bases, there was a span of 10 bases. Germline CDR1 is MNHEY and CDR2 is SMNVEV (reference sequence). The CDR3 DNA reads TGTGCCAGCACTTCCCGGGGCTCTGGGGCCAACGTCCTGACTTTC. Translating gives CASTSRGSGANVLTF.

The CDR3 sequence: CASSPLPQLEEKLFF. In DNA, the CDR3 is TGTGCCAGCAGCCCTCTACCCCAGCTCGAAGAAAAACTGTTTTTT. The V gene is TRBV5-4, the J gene TRBJ1-4; D is uncertain. Germline CDR1 reads SGHNT; CDR2 reads YYREEE (reference sequence). The CDR3 is made up of 15 amino acids. Trimming took 4 bases from V and 8 from J, leaving 18 bases between them.

The table lists this clone with a few counts. The CDR3 DNA is TGTGCCATCAGTGAGTCGCCGACAGGGGCATCTAACTATGGCTACACCTTC. Translating gives CAISESPTGASNYGYTF. The chain has TRBV10-3 and TRBJ1-2; 8 nucleotides match TRBD1. Germline trimming cut 0 bases from V and 0 bases from J; bases unmatched to any gene: 6. This CDR3 is built from 17 residues. The germline V gene encodes CDR1 ENHRY and CDR2 SYGVKD.

The V gene is TRBV14, the J gene TRBJ2-6; 8 bases map to TRBD1. V was pared by 5 bases and J by 2 bases, with 5 bases of the junction left unmatched. This CDR3 has 16 residues. From germline, CDR1 is SGHDN and CDR2 FVKESK. CDR3 bases: TGTGCCAGCAGCTCCCGGGACAGGCCTGGGGCCAACGTCCTGACTTTC. It codes for CASSSRDRPGANVLTF.

The chain joins TRBV7-9 to TRBJ2-2; possible D gene TRBD2, 5 bases. Germline V lookup: CDR1 SEHNR, CDR2 FQNEAQ (reference sequence). Trimming removed 5 bases at V and 6 bases at J, with 13 bases between. The CDR3 loop spans 14 amino acids. CDR3: CASSPPGMAGELFF. In nucleotides, the CDR3 is TGTGCCAGCAGCCCGCCGGGGATGGCCGGGGAGCTGTTTTTT.

The chain is built from TRBV12-1 and TRBJ1-3. TRBV12-1 is given as a pseudogene. The length of the CDR3 is 14 residues. The CDR3 nucleotides read TGTGCCAGCAGCCCATCGGTTAATGGAAACACCATATATTTT. The encoded protein is CASSPSVNGNTIYF.

The chain employs TRBV28 and TRBJ2-7, with 8 bases aligning to TRBD1. V was clipped by 2 bases and J by 3 bases; unmatched bases: 6. The CDR3 is made up of 15 amino acids. Per germline, CDR1 MDHEN and CDR2 SYDVKM. The CDR3 DNA reads TGTGCCAGCAGTTTAAATGCAGGGGGCATCTACGAGCAGTACTTC. This codes for CASSLNAGGIYEQYF.

The chain links TRBV10-3 to TRBJ1-2, with D possibly matching TRBD1 (6 bases). The V gene lost 8 bases and the J gene lost 2 bases, with 12 bases spanning the gap. Germline CDR1 and CDR2: ENHRY and SYGVKD. This CDR3 has 13 residues. CDR3 DNA: TGTGCCATCGATACAGGGATAAACTATGGCTACACCTTC. Translation: CAIDTGINYGYTF.

The V call is TRBV6-5, the J call TRBJ2-7; unclear D gene. V gave up 4 bases and J gave up 5 bases, with 18 bases separating them. This CDR3 is built from 15 residues. In germline, CDR1 is MNHEY, CDR2 SVGAGI. The CDR3 bases are TGTGCCAGCAGTTTCCTGGCTCGACCACTGGACGAGCAGTACTTC. Its protein is CASSFLARPLDEQYF.

A single count supports this clone. Within the sample, other DNA sequences also encode this same CDR3. The rearrangement joins TRBV12-3 or TRBV12-4 to TRBJ1-3; no definite D call. The CDR3 contains 13 residues. V lost 1 base to trimming and J lost 1 base, with 2 bases between them. Here the CDR3 DNA reads TGTGCCAGCAGTTTAGGATCTGGAAACACCATATATTTT. Amino acid sequence: CASSLGSGNTIYF.

DNA for the CDR3: TGTGCCAGCAGTCTACGGACTAGCGGGATCCTATACAATGAGCAGTTCTTC. It encodes CASSLRTSGILYNEQFF. The chain joins TRBV2 to TRBJ2-1; 12 bases fit TRBD2. The CDR3 runs 17 residues. In germline, CDR1 is SNHLY, CDR2 FYNNEI. The junction had 9 bases not matched to a gene; V was cut back by 5 bases and J by 4 bases.

The J gene is TRBJ1-4, the V gene TRBV7-9; D not certain. Germline V gene data show CDR1 as SEHNR and CDR2 as FQNEAQ (reference sequence). The CDR3 length is 11 residues. V was clipped by 5 bases and J by 4 bases, with 2 bases between them. The CDR3 protein is CASSGNEKLFF. The CDR3 DNA is TGTGCCAGCAGCGGTAATGAAAAACTGTTTTTT.

V usage is TRBV4-2 and J usage is TRBJ2-2; D not certain. This CDR3 contains 15 residues. Germline CDR1 LGHNA, CDR2 YNFKEQ. Trimming shortened V by 3 bases and J by 1 base, and 9 bases separated the two germline ends. The CDR3 sequence: CASSHSWGNTGELFF. Written as DNA, the CDR3 is TGTGCCAGCAGCCACTCGTGGGGGAACACCGGGGAGCTGTTTTTT.

CDR3 nucleotide sequence: TGTGCCAGCACCGGAGGGGAGAGGATCACAGATACGCAGTATTTT. Amino acid sequence: CASTGGERITDTQYF. V usage is TRBV2 and J usage is TRBJ2-3; D is possibly TRBD2 (6 bases). CDR3 length: 15 amino acids. The germline V gene has CDR1 SNHLY and CDR2 FYNNEI. Trimming cost V 7 bases and J 2 bases, with 16 bases left between them.

The rearrangement uses TRBV7-9 and TRBJ2-7, with D possibly TRBD1 on 6 matching bases. With 3 bases removed from V and 2 bases from J, the gap between germline ends came to 17 bases. CDR1 and CDR2 from the germline V gene are SEHNR and FQNEAQ (reference sequence). This CDR3 comprises 16 residues. This CDR3 is CASSFSRVDRAYEQYF. CDR3 nucleotide sequence: TGTGCCAGCAGCTTTAGTCGAGTGGACAGAGCCTACGAGCAGTACTTC. The full variable domain, its missing parts supplied by reference TRBV7-9 and TRBJ2-7, is DTGVSQNPRHKITKRGQNVTFRCDPISEHNRLYWYRQTLGQGPEFLTYFQNEAQLEKSRLLSDRFSAERPKGSFSTLEIQRTEQGDSAMYLCASSFSRVDRAYEQYFGPGTRLTVT.

V and J are TRBV2 and TRBJ1-2; no definite D call. This CDR3 contains 13 residues. CDR1 SNHLY and CDR2 FYNNEI come from the germline V gene. Trimming left V 7 bases short and J 4 bases short, with 13 bases between. The CDR3 sequence is CASTRQILYGYTF. CDR3 bases: TGTGCCAGCACGAGACAAATCCTCTATGGCTACACCTTC.

The rearrangement links TRBV6-1 to TRBJ2-7, with 7 bases lining up with TRBD1. The CDR3 has 18 amino acids. Germline V gene data show CDR1 as MNHNS and CDR2 as SASEGT. V lost 4 bases and J lost 0; bases outside the gene matches: 15. CDR3 loop: CASSGSRGYKGSSYEQYF. The CDR3 DNA reads as TGTGCCAGCAGTGGGTCCAGGGGGTATAAGGGGAGCTCCTACGAGCAGTACTTC.

This clone was seen a handful of times. The J gene is TRBJ1-2, the V gene TRBV5-1, with 10 bases identical to TRBD1. Trimming removed 4 bases from V and 7 bases from J; junction bases left unmatched: 13. Per germline, CDR1 SGHRS and CDR2 YFSETQ. This CDR3 has 16 residues. The CDR3 coding sequence is TGCGCCAGCAGCCTCGTCCCGGGACAGGGGCCGGGTGGCTACACCTTC. Protein: CASSLVPGQGPGGYTF.

This chain's CDR3 is CASSLWLTGNTEAFF. As DNA, the CDR3 is TGTGCCAGCAGTTTATGGCTCACAGGGAACACTGAAGCTTTCTTT. V is TRBV28 and J is TRBJ1-1; tentatively, D is TRBD1 (5 bases). The CDR3 runs to 15 residues. Trimming took 0 bases from V and 1 from J, leaving 9 bases between them. The germline V gene has CDR1 MDHEN and CDR2 SYDVKM. Together with reference TRBV28 and TRBJ1-1, the CDR3 gives the full variable domain: DVKVTQSSRYLVKRTGEKVFLECVQDMDHENMFWYRQDPGLGLRLIYFSYDVKMKEKGDIPEGYSVSREKKERFSLILESASTNQTSMYLCASSLWLTGNTEAFFGQGTRLTVV.

The chain couples TRBV5-6 to TRBJ2-1; 9 bases map to TRBD1. CDR3 length: 15 residues. The V and J ends lost 4 bases and 6 bases, in that order; junction bases with no gene match: 8. Germline CDR1 SGHDT, CDR2 YYEEEE. In DNA form, the CDR3 reads TGTGCCAGCAGCCTAGGACAGGGGCTTGGCAATGAGCAGTTCTTC. This encodes CASSLGQGLGNEQFF.

This sequence joins TRBV9 and TRBJ1-1; D gene uncertain. The CDR3 is 13 residues long. Per the germline V gene, CDR1 is SGDLS and CDR2 is YYNGEE. Between the trimmed V and J ends, which lost 2 bases and 1 base, there was a span of 6 bases. In DNA, the CDR3 is TGTGCCAGCAGCGTGATAGGGAACACTGAAGCTTTCTTT. Protein sequence: CASSVIGNTEAFF.

CDR3 in DNA: TGCGCCAGCAGCCAAGGGGGCCAGGGCGGGTATAGCAATCAGCCCCAGCATTTT. Translation: CASSQGGQGGYSNQPQHF. The V gene is TRBV4-1, the J gene TRBJ1-5, with TRBD1 as a possible D gene (5 bases). CDR1 and CDR2 (germline): MGHRA, YSYEKL. The CDR3 loop spans 18 amino acids. Trimming stripped 1 base from V and 0 bases from J, with 16 bases between.

The chain recombines TRBV5-1 with TRBJ1-6, with unresolved D. V was pared by 3 bases and J by 2 bases, with 9 bases between. The CDR3 length is 15 residues. Germline CDR1 is SGHRS and CDR2 is YFSETQ. CDR3 in DNA: TGCGCCAGCAGCTCGGAAGGCGCCTATAATTCACCCCTCCACTTT. Its translation: CASSSEGAYNSPLHF.

The table lists this clone with a count of one. This rearrangement joins TRBV5-6 to TRBJ2-2; 9 positions match TRBD2. The junction had 7 bases not matched to a gene; V was cut back by 0 bases and J by 1 base. The CDR3 totals 18 residues. CDR1 and CDR2 from the germline V gene are SGHDT and YYEEEE. CDR3 amino acids: CASSLAPLLAGNTGELFF. The CDR3 DNA is TGTGCCAGCAGCTTGGCCCCCCTACTAGCGGGGAACACCGGGGAGCTGTTTTTT.

The chain employs TRBV6-6 and TRBJ2-2; TRBD1 aligns across 8 bases. The CDR3 runs to 15 residues. Germline assignment: CDR1 MNHNY and CDR2 SVGAGI (reference sequence). V dropped 7 bases and J dropped 0; count of bases not matched to a gene: 4. CDR3 residues: CASIRQGTNTGELFF. CDR3 coding DNA: TGTGCCAGCATTCGACAGGGGACGAACACCGGGGAGCTGTTTTTT.

The rearrangement joins TRBV28 to TRBJ1-2, with a weak D call TRBD1 (6 bases). The CDR3 has 15 amino acids. Between the trimmed V and J ends, which lost 5 bases and 4 bases, there was a span of 17 bases. In germline, CDR1 is MDHEN, CDR2 SYDVKM. Here the CDR3 DNA reads TGTGCCAGCAGTACCCCCGACAGGACCCCCTATGGCTACACCTTC. Translating it yields CASSTPDRTPYGYTF.

J is TRBJ1-1 and V is TRBV11-3; D is possibly TRBD1 (5 bases). The CDR3 is 13 residues long. V lost 4 bases and J 7 bases, leaving 13 bases between the germline ends. The germline CDR1 and CDR2 sequences are SGHNT and YENEEA. In DNA form, the CDR3 reads TGTGCCAGCAGCTCCTCCGGGGGGTTTGAAGCTTTCTTT. Residues: CASSSSGGFEAFF. Looking up the rest from reference TRBV11-3 and TRBJ1-1 gives the full variable domain: EAGVVQSPRYKIIEKKQPVAFWCNPISGHNTLYWYLQNLGQGPELLIRYENEEAVDDSQLPKDRFSAERLKGVDSTLKIQPAELGDSAVYLCASSSSGGFEAFFGQGTRLTVV.